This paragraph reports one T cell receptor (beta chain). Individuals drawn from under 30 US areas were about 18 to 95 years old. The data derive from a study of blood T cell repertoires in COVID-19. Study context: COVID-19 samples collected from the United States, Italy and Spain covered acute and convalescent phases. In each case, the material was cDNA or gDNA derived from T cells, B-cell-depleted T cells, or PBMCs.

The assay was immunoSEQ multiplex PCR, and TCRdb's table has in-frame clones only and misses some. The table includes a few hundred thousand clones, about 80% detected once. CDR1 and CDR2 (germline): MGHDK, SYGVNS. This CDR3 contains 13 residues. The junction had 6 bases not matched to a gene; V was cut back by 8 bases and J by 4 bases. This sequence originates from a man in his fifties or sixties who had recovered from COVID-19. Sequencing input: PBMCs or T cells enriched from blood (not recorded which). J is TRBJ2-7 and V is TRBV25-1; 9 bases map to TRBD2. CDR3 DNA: TGTGCCAGCGTTAGCGGGGGACGATACGAGCAGTACTTC. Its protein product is CASVSGGRYEQYF.